This TCR beta chain was retrieved from a study of cytomegalovirus exposure and HLA in healthy donors (dated by TCRdb to 2016 to 2017). Turning to the overall study: An earlier analysis of some 620 of the donors reported 250 to 350 Gb of sequence data and around 100 million unique TCR beta sequences obtained from about 179 million T cells. Approximately 300 gigabases of sequencing data and around 85 million unique TCR sequences made up an early release that covered 640 HLA-typed donors. The genetic ancestry cluster associated with self-reported Caucasian donors included around four fifths of the approximately 430 genotyped donors. The study aimed to test whether cataloging public T cell receptors could reveal signatures of past pathogen exposure. The study profiled the T cell repertoires of about 640 subjects by immunosequencing and related them to cytomegalovirus serostatus. In addition to the first cohort of 650 to 750 subjects, a separate validation cohort of 130 or so different subjects was used. To predict cytomegalovirus infection status, the study combined high-throughput TCR immunosequencing, statistical association of individual TCRs with disease status, and machine learning. In a later analysis, previously published TCR beta repertoires from more than 500 donors were re-analyzed and high-resolution HLA genotyping was added so that TCR occurrence patterns could be studied. The later analysis used no new phenotypic data to find candidate immune exposures, relying instead on TCR beta sequences and their occurrence across donors. To decide whether each TCR beta V gene segment behaved as functional or pseudogenic, an earlier analysis of approximately 600 of the donors relied on high-throughput TCR beta sequencing. Donor age, sex, ethnicity and CMV serostatus were collected together with the repertoire data. A later genetic analysis took genome-wide SNP genotypes for about 55% of the roughly 700 donors and used that subset as a discovery cohort. All discovery cohort repertoires had been generated using a single sequencing platform. HLA typing included class I and class II loci at four-digit resolution. Typing coverage varied by locus: roughly 629-640 donors for A, B, C, DRB1 and DQB1; roughly 560 for DQA1; around 570 for DPA1; roughly 450 for DPB1. Four or five DR-DQ haplotypes were handled as single units for association and clustering because linkage in the cohort was strong. Among over 350 genotyped donors of the cohort, an average of about 240,000 unique TCR beta nucleotide sequences were sequenced per donor, roughly 18% of them non-productive. Study-level results and caveats: Roughly uniform sequencing depth across donors was assumed in presence/absence analyses, although this assumption may not hold. In vitro tests confirmed that three of the cytomegalovirus-associated TCR beta chains recognize cytomegalovirus antigens. In a later genetic analysis, fewer N-insertions in productive TCRs were reported among donors in an Asian-associated ancestry cluster than the approximately 670-donor mean. In a later analysis, TCR association rates were found to vary across HLA loci, with the most associated TCRs seen for DRB1 alleles and the fewest for HLA-C alleles. In an earlier analysis of fewer than 750 of the donors, most TCR beta V segments were observed in productive rearrangements about 87% or about 30% of the time, broadly matching IMGT annotations. An association between a missense DCLRE1C variant and V-gene and J-gene trimming of TCR beta chains was found in a later genetic analysis and replicated in an independent cohort. Correlated functional status among segregating V segments might reflect linkage disequilibrium, but an unknown experimental factor could not be ruled out. According to a later analysis, most CMV-associated TCR beta chains appeared to be HLA-restricted, and the HLA associations seemed to be driven largely by CMV exposure. A total of 164 TCR beta chains were listed by the study as associated with cytomegalovirus. Several of the top co-occurrence clusters appeared to be linked to parvovirus B19, influenza, CMV and Epstein-Barr virus, according to a later analysis. Across donors, most TCR sequences were observed very rarely, whereas some public TCRs were present in many individuals. Because counts were too low, some 17 rarely observed V segments, including chromosome 9 orphons, were excluded from the earlier analysis of several hundred of the donors. In a later analysis, 15,000 to 20,000 TCR beta sequences were associated with specific HLA alleles at a false discovery rate of 0.05. Immune exposure information for the cohort was limited to CMV serostatus. Strong co-occurrence of HLA alleles, especially DR and DQ, made assigning TCR associations to individual alleles difficult. A group of highly shared sequence variants was considered likely to be a technical artifact of the sequencing pipeline. Only TCR beta chains were sequenced in this cohort, and the absence of alpha or paired-chain data limited detectable features. Because HLA typing was missing for some donors at each locus, association tests included only the typed subset. It was suggested by the authors that the approach could potentially be generalized to other disease states and immunological phenotypes. In a later analysis, HLA-associated TCR beta chains were found to be more clonally expanded and to have lower generation probabilities than equally common non-associated chains. Cytomegalovirus status was reported to be diagnosed by the classifier with high specificity and sensitivity in both the original and validation cohorts. A further reported finding was that TCR beta sequences accurately predicted the HLA-A and HLA-B alleles for most subjects in the first cohort.

Receptors were amplified or captured by the immunoSEQ multiplex PCR assay. For the multiplex PCR, a mixture combining 60 forward primers for TCR Vbeta segments and 13 reverse primers for TCR Jbeta segments was used. A multiplex PCR assay on genomic DNA amplified the CDR3 region of rearranged TCR beta genes. The amplified TCR beta libraries were sequenced on the Illumina HiSeq System as 87-base-pair reads. The study's own analysis went as follows. Across the 500 to 850 repertoires, a later analysis counted 78 million or so unique TCR beta chains, around 11 million of which were shared by at least two donors. To remove PCR and sequencing errors, raw reads were error-corrected and collapsed into unique sequences using a nearest-neighbor algorithm that merged closely related sequences. Alignment of CDR3 sequences to IMGT reference sequences was used to assign V, D and J gene segments. For a sequence to be retained, at least a six-nucleotide match to both a V gene segment and a J gene segment was required. A rearrangement was called productive if the CDR3 had no stop codons and remained in frame with V and J, and every other rearrangement was called non-productive. CDR3 was defined according to IMGT convention as the region running from the second conserved V-encoded cysteine to the conserved J-encoded phenylalanine. The earlier analysis of 500 to 600 of the donors excluded sequences that lacked an unambiguous match to a single V gene segment. An earlier analysis of over 450 of the donors classified V segments as functional when productive rearrangements were above 56.7% and as segregating when the standard deviation between donors was above 5%. A statistical classification framework was developed to diagnose cytomegalovirus status using the catalog of TCR beta chain sequences. V and J gene assignment, in a later analysis, came from comparing TCR nucleotide sequences with IMGT/GENE-DB human TR gene sequences. A later analysis assigned CDR3 sequences and most-parsimonious VDJ recombination scenarios with the TCRdist pipeline. A later analysis defined each TCR beta chain by its CDR3 amino acid sequence plus V-gene family, and excluded reads lacking a unique V-gene family. In a later analysis, 550 to 650 highly shared, low-generation-probability nucleotide sequences were removed to address suspected cross-contamination and a sequencing artifact. In a later analysis, a clonal expansion index was calculated for each public chain from normalized within-repertoire ranks of inferred template counts. A later analysis computed generation probabilities with a VDJ recombination model fitted to out-of-frame rearrangements, and checked the results against IGoR. In a later analysis, TCR-TCR, TCR-HLA and TCR-CMV co-occurrence was scored with hypergeometric tests, and a repertoire-size bias correction was applied to TCR pairs. To estimate false discovery rates, a later analysis permuted the HLA or CMV assignments 20 times. In a later analysis, co-occurring TCRs were grouped with DBSCAN, and TCRdist sequence similarity was added when clustering was performed within HLA-allele-positive subsets. Repertoires with fewer than 30,000 or more than 120,000 public chains, plus five repertoires with anomalous nucleotide sharing, were excluded from co-occurrence clustering. TCRdb took this table from immuneACCESS and kept in-frame rearrangements with V and J called. Such tables lack part of the clones; where checked against another copy, unresolved V genes explain under half of the gap, and the rest is unexplained. The V and J calls and clone size are taken from that table; D and trimming were inferred from the DNA. In all, the sample holds some 67,000 clones, and approximately 80% of those were seen once. About 2.9% of the sample is taken by the ten largest.

Comments on this clone: Its target antigen remains unknown. No much larger clonotype is one base removed from it; base qualities were not supplied.

In total, roughly 670 healthy bone marrow donors made up the cohort. At the time of sampling, every cohort member was nominally healthy, though immune exposures that went unrecorded were likely present. The donor tested CMV seronegative, placing the donor among the roughly 350 seronegative members of the cohort. Each donor provided a peripheral blood sample, and peripheral blood mononuclear cells were used for TCR beta sequencing. The Qiagen DNeasy Blood Extraction Kit was used to extract genomic DNA from the blood cell samples. The sample consisted of PBMCs. The receptor comes from a woman in her thirties in good health and CMV-seronegative.

The CDR3 reads CASSSGQMKYNEQFF. The sequence in DNA is TGTGCCAGCAGCTCCGGACAGATGAAATACAATGAGCAGTTCTTC. The rearrangement combines TRBV7-2 with TRBJ2-1; tentative D gene TRBD1, with 6 bases matching. Relative to germline, V is 4 bases shorter and J is 4 bases shorter, with 14 bases between their ends. CDR1 and CDR2 (SGHTA, FQGNSA) derive from the germline V gene. From the cysteine through the phenylalanine, the CDR3 covers 15 amino acids. Only the CDR3 part of the read is kept: 45 bases, read in frame from the first base.